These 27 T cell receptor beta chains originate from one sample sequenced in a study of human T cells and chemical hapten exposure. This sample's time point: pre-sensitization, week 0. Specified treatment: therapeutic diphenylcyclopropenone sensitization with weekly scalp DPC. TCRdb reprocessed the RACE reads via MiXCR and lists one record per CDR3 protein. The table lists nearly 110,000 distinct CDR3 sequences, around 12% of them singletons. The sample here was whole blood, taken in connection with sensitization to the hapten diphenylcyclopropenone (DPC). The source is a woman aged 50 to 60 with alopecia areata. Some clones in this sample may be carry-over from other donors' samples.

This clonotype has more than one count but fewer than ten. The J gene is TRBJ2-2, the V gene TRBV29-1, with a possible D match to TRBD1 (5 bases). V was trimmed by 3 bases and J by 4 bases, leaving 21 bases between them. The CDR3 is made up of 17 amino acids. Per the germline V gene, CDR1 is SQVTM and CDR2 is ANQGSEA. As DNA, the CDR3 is TGCAGCGTTGACGGAGACAGCCCCCTCGGTAGCACCGGGGAGCTGTTTTTT. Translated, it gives CSVDGDSPLGSTGELFF.

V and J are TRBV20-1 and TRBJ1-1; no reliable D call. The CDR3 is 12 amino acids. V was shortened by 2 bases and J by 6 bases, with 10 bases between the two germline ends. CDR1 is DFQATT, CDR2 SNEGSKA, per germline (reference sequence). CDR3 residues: CSARPARAEAFF. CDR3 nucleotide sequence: TGCAGTGCTAGACCGGCCCGGGCTGAAGCTTTCTTT.

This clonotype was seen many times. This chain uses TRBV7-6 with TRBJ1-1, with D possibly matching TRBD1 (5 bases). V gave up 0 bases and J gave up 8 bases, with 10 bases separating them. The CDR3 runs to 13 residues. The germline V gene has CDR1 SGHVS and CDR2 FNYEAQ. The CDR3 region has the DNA TGTGCCAGCAGCTTAGCCCAGGGTTTAGAAGCTTTCTTT. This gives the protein CASSLAQGLEAFF. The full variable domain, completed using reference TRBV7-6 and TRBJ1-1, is GAGVSQSPRYKVTKRGQDVALRCDPISGHVSLYWYRQALGQGPEFLTYFNYEAQQDKSGLPNDRFSAERPEGSISTLTIQRTEQRDSAMYRCASSLAQGLEAFFGQGTRLTVV.

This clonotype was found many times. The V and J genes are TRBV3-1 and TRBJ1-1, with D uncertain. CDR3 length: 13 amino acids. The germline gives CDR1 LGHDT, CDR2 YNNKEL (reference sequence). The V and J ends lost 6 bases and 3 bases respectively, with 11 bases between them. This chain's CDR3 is CASRPAWDTEAFF. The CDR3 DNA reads TGTGCCAGCAGGCCGGCGTGGGACACTGAAGCTTTCTTT.

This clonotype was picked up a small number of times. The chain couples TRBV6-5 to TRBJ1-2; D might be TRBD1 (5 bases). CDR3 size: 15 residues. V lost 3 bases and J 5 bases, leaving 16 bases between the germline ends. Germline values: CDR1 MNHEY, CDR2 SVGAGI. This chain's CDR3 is CASSYRGVDGYGYTF. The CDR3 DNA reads TGTGCCAGCAGTTATCGAGGGGTAGACGGGTATGGCTACACCTTC.

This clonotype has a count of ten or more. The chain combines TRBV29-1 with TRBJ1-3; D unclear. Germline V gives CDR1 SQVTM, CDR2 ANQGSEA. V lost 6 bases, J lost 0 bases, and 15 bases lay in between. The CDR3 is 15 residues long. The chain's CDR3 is CSVSRPGRSGNTIYF. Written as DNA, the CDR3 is TGCAGCGTGAGCAGGCCCGGGCGCTCTGGAAACACCATATATTTT.

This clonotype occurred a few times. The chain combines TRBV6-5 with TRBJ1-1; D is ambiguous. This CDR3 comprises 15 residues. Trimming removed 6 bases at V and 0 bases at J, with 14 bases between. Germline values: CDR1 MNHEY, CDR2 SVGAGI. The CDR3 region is CASSRPGALNTEAFF. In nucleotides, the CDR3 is TGTGCCAGCAGCCGCCCGGGCGCCCTGAACACTGAAGCTTTCTTT.

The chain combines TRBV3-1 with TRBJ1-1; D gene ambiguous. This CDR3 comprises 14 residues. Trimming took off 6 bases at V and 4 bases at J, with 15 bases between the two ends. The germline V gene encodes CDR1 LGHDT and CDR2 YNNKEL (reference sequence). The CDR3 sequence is CASRRREGGTEAFF. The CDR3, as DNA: TGTGCCAGCAGACGTCGAGAGGGAGGCACTGAAGCTTTCTTT.

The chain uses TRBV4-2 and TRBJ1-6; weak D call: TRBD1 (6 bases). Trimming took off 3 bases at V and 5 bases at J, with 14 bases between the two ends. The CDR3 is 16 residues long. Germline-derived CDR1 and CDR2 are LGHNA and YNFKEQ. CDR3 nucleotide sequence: TGTGCCAGCAGCCACGACACAGGGACGGATAATTCACCCCTCCACTTT. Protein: CASSHDTGTDNSPLHF.

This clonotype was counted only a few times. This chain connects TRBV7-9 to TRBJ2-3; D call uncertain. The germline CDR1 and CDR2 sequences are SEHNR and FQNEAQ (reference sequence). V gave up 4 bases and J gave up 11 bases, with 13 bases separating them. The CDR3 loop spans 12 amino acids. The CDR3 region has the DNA TGTGCCAGCAGCTCCCTAGACCCGTGGCAGTATTTT. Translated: CASSSLDPWQYF.

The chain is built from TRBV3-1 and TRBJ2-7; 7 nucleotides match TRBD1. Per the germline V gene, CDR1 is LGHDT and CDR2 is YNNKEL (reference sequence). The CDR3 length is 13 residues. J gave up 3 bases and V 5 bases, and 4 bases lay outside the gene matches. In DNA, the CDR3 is TGTGCCAGCAGCAGACAGGGAAACTACGAGCAGTACTTC. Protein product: CASSRQGNYEQYF.

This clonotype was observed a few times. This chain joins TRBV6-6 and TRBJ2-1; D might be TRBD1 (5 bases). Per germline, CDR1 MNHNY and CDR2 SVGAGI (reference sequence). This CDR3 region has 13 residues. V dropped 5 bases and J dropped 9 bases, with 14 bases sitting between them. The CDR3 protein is CASSKGIYGEQFF. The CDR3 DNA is TGTGCCAGCAGTAAGGGGATCTACGGTGAGCAGTTCTTC.

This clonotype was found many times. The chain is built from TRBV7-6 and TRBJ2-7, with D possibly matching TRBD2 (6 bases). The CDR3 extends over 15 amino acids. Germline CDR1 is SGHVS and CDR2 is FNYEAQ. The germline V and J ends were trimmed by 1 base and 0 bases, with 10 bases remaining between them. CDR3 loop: CASSLGRGGSYEQYF. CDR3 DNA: TGTGCCAGCAGCTTAGGGCGGGGCGGCTCCTACGAGCAGTACTTC.

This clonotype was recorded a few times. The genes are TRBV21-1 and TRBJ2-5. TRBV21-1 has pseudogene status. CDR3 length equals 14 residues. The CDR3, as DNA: TGTGCCAGCAGCAAAGGAGGAAACGGGGAGACCCAGTACTTC. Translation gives CASSKGGNGETQYF.

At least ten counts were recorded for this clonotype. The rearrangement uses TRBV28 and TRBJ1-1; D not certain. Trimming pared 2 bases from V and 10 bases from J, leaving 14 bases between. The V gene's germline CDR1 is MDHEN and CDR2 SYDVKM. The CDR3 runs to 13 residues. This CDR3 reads CASSLRGIEAAFF. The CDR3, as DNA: TGTGCCAGCAGTTTAAGAGGGATCGAGGCAGCTTTCTTT.

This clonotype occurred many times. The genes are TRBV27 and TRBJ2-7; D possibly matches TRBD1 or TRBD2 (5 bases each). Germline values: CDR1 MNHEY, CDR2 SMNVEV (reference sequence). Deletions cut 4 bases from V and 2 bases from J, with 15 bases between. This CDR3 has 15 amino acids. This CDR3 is CASSYLRSGPYEQYF. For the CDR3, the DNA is TGTGCCAGCAGTTACCTTCGGTCGGGGCCCTACGAGCAGTACTTC.

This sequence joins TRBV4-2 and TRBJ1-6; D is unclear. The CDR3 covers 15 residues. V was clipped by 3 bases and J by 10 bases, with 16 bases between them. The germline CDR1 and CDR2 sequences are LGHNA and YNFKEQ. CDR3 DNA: TGTGCCAGCAGCCATTCGACAACCAGATGGTCACCCCTCCACTTT. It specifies CASSHSTTRWSPLHF.

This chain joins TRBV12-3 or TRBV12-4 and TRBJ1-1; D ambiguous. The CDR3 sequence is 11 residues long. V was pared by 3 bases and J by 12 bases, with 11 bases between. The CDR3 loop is CASSLELSPFF. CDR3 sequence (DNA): TGTGCCAGCAGTTTGGAATTATCCCCTTTCTTT.

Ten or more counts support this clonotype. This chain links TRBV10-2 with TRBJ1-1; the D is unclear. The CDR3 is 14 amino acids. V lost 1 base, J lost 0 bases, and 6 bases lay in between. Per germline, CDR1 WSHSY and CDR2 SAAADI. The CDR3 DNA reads TGCGCCAGCAGTGAGTGGCGGATGAACACTGAAGCTTTCTTT. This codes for CASSEWRMNTEAFF.

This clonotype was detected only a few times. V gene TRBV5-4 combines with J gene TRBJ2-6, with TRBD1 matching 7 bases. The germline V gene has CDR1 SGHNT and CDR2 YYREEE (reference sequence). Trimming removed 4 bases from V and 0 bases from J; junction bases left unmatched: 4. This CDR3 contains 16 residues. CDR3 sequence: CASSRDSHSGANVLTF. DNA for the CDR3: TGTGCCAGCAGCCGGGACAGCCACTCTGGGGCCAACGTCCTGACTTTC.

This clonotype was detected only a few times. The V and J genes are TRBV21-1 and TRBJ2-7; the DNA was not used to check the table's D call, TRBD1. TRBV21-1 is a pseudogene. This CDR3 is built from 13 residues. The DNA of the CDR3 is TGTGCCAGCATCCTCGAGACAGATTACGAGCAGTACTTC. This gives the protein CASILETDYEQYF.

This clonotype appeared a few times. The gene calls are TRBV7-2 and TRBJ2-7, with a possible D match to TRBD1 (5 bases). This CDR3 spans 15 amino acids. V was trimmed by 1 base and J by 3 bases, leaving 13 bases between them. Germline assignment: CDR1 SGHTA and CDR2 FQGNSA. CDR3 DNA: TGTGCCAGCAGCTTAGTCTCAGGGAATAACTACGAGCAGTACTTC. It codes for CASSLVSGNNYEQYF.

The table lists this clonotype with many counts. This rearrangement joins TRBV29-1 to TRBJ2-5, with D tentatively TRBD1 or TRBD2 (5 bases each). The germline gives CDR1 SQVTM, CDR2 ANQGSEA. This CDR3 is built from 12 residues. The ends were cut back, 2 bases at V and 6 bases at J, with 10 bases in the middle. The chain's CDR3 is CSVEPRGKTQYF. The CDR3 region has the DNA TGCAGCGTTGAACCACGGGGCAAGACCCAGTACTTC.

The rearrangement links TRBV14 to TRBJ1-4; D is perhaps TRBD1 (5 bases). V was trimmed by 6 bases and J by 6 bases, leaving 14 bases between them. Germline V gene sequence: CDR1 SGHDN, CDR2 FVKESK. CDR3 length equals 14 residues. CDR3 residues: CASSPRQGDEKLFF. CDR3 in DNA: TGTGCCAGCAGTCCTAGGCAGGGAGATGAAAAACTGTTTTTT.

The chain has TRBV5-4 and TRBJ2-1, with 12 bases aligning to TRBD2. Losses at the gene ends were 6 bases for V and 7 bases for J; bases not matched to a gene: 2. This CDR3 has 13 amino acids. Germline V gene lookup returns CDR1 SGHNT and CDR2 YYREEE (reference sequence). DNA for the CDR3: TGTGCCAGCACAACTAGCGGGAGGAATGAGCAGTTCTTC. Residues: CASTTSGRNEQFF.

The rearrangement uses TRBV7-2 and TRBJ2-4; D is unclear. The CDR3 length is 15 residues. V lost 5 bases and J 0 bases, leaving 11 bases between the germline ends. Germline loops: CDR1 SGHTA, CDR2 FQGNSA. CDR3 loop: CASSPTHLAKNIQYF. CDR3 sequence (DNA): TGTGCCAGCAGCCCAACCCACCTAGCCAAAAACATTCAGTACTTC.

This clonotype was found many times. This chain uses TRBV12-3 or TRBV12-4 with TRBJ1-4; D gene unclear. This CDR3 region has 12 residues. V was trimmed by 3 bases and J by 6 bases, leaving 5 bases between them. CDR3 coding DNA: TGTGCCAGCAGTTTCGGGTATGAAAAACTGTTTTTT. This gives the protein CASSFGYEKLFF.